This T cell receptor beta chain is drawn from a study of T cell responses to AZD1222 COVID-19 vaccine. General study results and limits: Close to half of all spike-specific TCRs reportedly target regions of the variants that are unmutated. The CD4 TCRs associated with vaccination extended across spike and predominated at 160-218 and 743-854.

A remark on this clone: Its specificity is unknown.

Trimming stripped 2 bases from V and 9 bases from J, with 12 bases between. Per germline, CDR1 SGHNT and CDR2 YYREEE (reference sequence). The CDR3 is 14 amino acids. Data came from immunoSEQ multiplex PCR; TCRdb stores just in-frame clones and leaves some out. The sample lists around 130,000 clones, about nine tenths occurring once. This TCR was sampled from an adult who received the AZD1222 COVID-19 vaccine. Sequencing used peripheral blood, obtained 28 days after the second AZD1222 dose. J is TRBJ1-6 and V is TRBV5-4; no firm D call. CDR3: CASSFLGEGSPLHF. The CDR3 DNA follows: TGTGCCAGCAGCTTTCTCGGGGAGGGTTCACCCCTCCACTTT.